Listed below are T cell receptor beta chains from one sample, sequenced in a study of cytomegalovirus exposure and HLA in healthy donors. Only in-frame clones appear in the TCRdb table, and some are missing; sequencing was by immunoSEQ multiplex PCR. This table holds tens of thousands of clones, 72% found once. The source material was PBMCs. These receptors were obtained from a woman aged 35 to 49 in good health and CMV-seropositive. Both conserved end residues are trimmed from each CDR3.

J: TRBJ2-1
length: 16
V: TRBV7-8
CDR3: ASSFPPSVGLLRSVQF

J: TRBJ2-5
length: 11
V: TRBV11-2
CDR3: ASSLALFPGQY

J: TRBJ1-1
length: 13
V: TRBV5-1
CDR3: ASSLDPGVNTEAF

J: TRBJ2-2
length: 20
V: TRBV9
CDR3: ASSPRGSELAGGLGYTGELF

J: TRBJ2-5
length: 12
V: TRBV10-1
CDR3: ASSGSESGETQY

J: TRBJ2-1
length: 10
V: TRBV9
CDR3: ASSAYYNEQF

J: TRBJ2-3
length: 12
V: TRBV2
CDR3: ASERGPSTDTQY

J: TRBJ2-3
length: 12
V: TRBV5-6
CDR3: ASSGYRGTDTQY

J: TRBJ1-6
length: 12
V: TRBV9
CDR3: ASSEGQGDSPLH

J: TRBJ1-1
length: 12
V: TRBV7-9
CDR3: ASSSGVGGTEAF

J: TRBJ1-3
length: 13
V: TRBV10-3
CDR3: AIWAGGDSGNTIY

J: NA
length: 14
V: TRBV27
CDR3: ASYPYKGQEIHEQY

J: TRBJ2-1
length: 13
V: TRBV13
CDR3: ASSSTSGGSNEQF

J: TRBJ1-1
length: 11
V: TRBV7-2
CDR3: ASSLQPNTEAF

J: TRBJ1-1
length: 11
V: TRBV2
CDR3: AGKGQMNTEAF

J: TRBJ2-3
length: 11
V: TRBV10-1
CDR3: ASSGRAPDTQY

J: TRBJ1-1
length: 11
V: TRBV7-2
CDR3: ASSLQLNTEAF

J: TRBJ2-1
length: 13
V: TRBV5-5
CDR3: ASTETVPRGNEQF

J: TRBJ1-2
length: 14
V: TRBV1
CDR3: TSSQDRGGGFYGYT

J: TRBJ1-1
length: 11
V: TRBV29-1
CDR3: SAGPTGGTEAF

J: TRBJ2-7
length: 9
V: TRBV7-3
CDR3: ASSLSTVQY

J: TRBJ2-3
length: 15
V: TRBV4-1
CDR3: ASSQGSVYFSTDTQY

J: TRBJ1-6
length: 13
V: TRBV6-5
CDR3: ASSAADRYNSPLH

J: TRBJ1-1
length: 14
V: TRBV7-2
CDR3: ASSLVGVGRATEAF

J: TRBJ1-2
length: 12
V: TRBV4-2
CDR3: ASSQEGQPNGYT

J: TRBJ2-1
length: 13
V: TRBV21-1
CDR3: ASSRKGVSYNEQF

J: TRBJ2-7
length: 14
V: TRBV6-1
CDR3: ASSEPRQSSSYEQY

J: TRBJ1-5
length: 12
V: TRBV2
CDR3: ASSRSFFNQPQH

J: TRBJ2-3
length: 12
V: TRBV10-1
CDR3: ASSEWQGDDTQY

J: TRBJ1-2
length: 12
V: TRBV7-8
CDR3: ASSPRRDRQDYT

J: TRBJ2-3
length: 11
V: TRBV30
CDR3: AWTITGTDTQY

J: TRBJ2-2
length: 11
V: TRBV29-1
CDR3: STKDRVTGELF

J: TRBJ2-7
length: 9
V: TRBV2
CDR3: ASKGDNEQY

J: TRBJ2-5
length: 11
V: TRBV5-4
CDR3: ASSLGLEETQY

J: TRBJ2-3
length: 12
V: TRBV7-2
CDR3: ASSQGGGSDTQY

J: TRBJ1-2
length: 11
V: TRBV6-1
CDR3: ASSKDRSHGYT

J: TRBJ2-6
length: 18
V: TRBV4-1
CDR3: ASSQDPVAGITTGANVLT

J: TRBJ1-4
length: 13
V: TRBV18
CDR3: ASTTSRGGDEKLF

J: TRBJ2-1
length: 12
V: TRBV4-1
CDR3: ASSRAGAYNEQF

J: TRBJ2-5
length: 12
V: TRBV7-2
CDR3: ASSSNGGAETQY

J: TRBJ1-4
length: 13
V: TRBV18
CDR3: ASSPGQINNEKLF

J: TRBJ1-1
length: 13
V: TRBV11-3
CDR3: ASSLGGGRATEAF